The 32 T cell receptor beta chains given below trace back to one sample, sequenced in a study of blood T cell repertoires in COVID-19. Repertoires were generated with immunoSEQ multiplex PCR, while TCRdb's copy carries only in-frame clones and drops some. In the table there are about 480,000 clones, around nine tenths of which are singletons. Sequencing was done on a sample of peripheral blood. Receptors originate from a woman between 25 and 40 years old with acute or convalescent COVID-19.

The chain employs TRBV5-6 and TRBJ2-2, with D unresolved. V lost 4 bases and J lost 5, with 21 bases in between. The CDR3 spans 17 residues. CDR1 and CDR2 (germline): SGHDT, YYEEEE. The chain's CDR3 is CASSPDGYTGGTGELFF. As DNA, the CDR3 is TGTGCCAGCAGCCCGGATGGATATACTGGCGGTACCGGGGAGCTGTTTTTT. The variable domain in full, completed from reference TRBV5-6 and TRBJ2-2, reads DAGVTQSPTHLIKTRGQQVTLRCSPKSGHDTVSWYQQALGQGPQFIFQYYEEEERQRGNFPDRFSGHQFPNYSSELNVNALLLGDSALYLCASSPDGYTGGTGELFFGEGSRLTVL.

V and J are TRBV19 and TRBJ2-1; TRBD2 aligns across 13 bases. The CDR3 contains 21 residues. The V and J ends lost 5 bases and 6 bases, in that order; junction bases with no gene match: 22. Per germline, CDR1 LNHDA and CDR2 SQIVND (reference sequence). CDR3 sequence: CASSPNPTSGGLTTWPNEQFF. The CDR3 DNA sequence: TGTGCCAGTAGTCCGAACCCGACTAGCGGGGGGCTCACCACCTGGCCCAATGAGCAGTTCTTC.

This chain connects TRBV20-1 to TRBJ2-1; 14 nucleotides line up with TRBD2. Germline assignment: CDR1 DFQATT and CDR2 SNEGSKA (reference sequence). The CDR3 runs to 17 residues. The V and J ends lost 3 bases and 10 bases, in that order; junction bases with no gene match: 14. In nucleotides, the CDR3 is TGCAGTGCTAGTCGACTCGGGACTAGCGGGGGCCCACCCGAGCAGTTCTTC. As protein: CSASRLGTSGGPPEQFF.

V and J are TRBV7-2 and TRBJ2-2, with D perhaps matching TRBD2 (5 bases). With 2 bases removed from V and 4 bases from J, the gap between germline ends came to 17 bases. The V gene's germline CDR1 is SGHTA and CDR2 FQGNSA. The CDR3 has 17 amino acids. Here the CDR3 reads CASSLQWGQRRTGELFF. CDR3 coding DNA: TGTGCCAGCAGCTTACAGTGGGGTCAGCGGCGCACCGGGGAGCTGTTTTTT.

The V gene is TRBV18, the J gene TRBJ1-4, with TRBD1 identical over 11 bases. With V trimmed by 2 bases and J by 8 bases, 7 bases remained unmatched. The CDR3 is made up of 16 amino acids. Germline V CDR1 and CDR2: KGHSH, LQKENI. The DNA of the CDR3 is TGTGCCAGCTCACCAACTAAGGGACAGGGGGAAGAAAAACTGTTTTTT. Protein product: CASSPTKGQGEEKLFF.

The rearrangement uses TRBV27 and TRBJ2-7; possible D gene TRBD1, 6 bases. Deletions cut 5 bases from V and 2 bases from J, with 10 bases between. This CDR3 has 13 residues. CDR1 and CDR2 from the germline V gene are MNHEY and SMNVEV (reference sequence). The CDR3 bases are TGTGCCAGCAGTAGGACAGTCCCCTACGAGCAGTACTTC. Translation gives CASSRTVPYEQYF.

The chain is built from TRBV6-5 and TRBJ2-3, with 10 bases lining up with TRBD1. CDR1 and CDR2 from the germline V gene are MNHEY and SVGAGI. The V and J ends lost 8 bases and 5 bases, in that order; junction bases with no gene match: 10. The CDR3 length is 15 residues. The CDR3 sequence is CASRGTGAPEDTQYF. The CDR3 DNA sequence: TGTGCCAGCCGAGGGACAGGGGCCCCCGAAGATACGCAGTATTTT.

The gene calls are TRBV3-1 (or the pseudogene TRBV3-2) and TRBJ1-6; no clear D gene. Per the germline V gene, CDR1 is LGHDT and CDR2 is YNNKEL (reference sequence). V gave up 1 base and J gave up 0 bases, with 10 bases separating them. CDR3 length equals 17 residues. This CDR3 reads CASSQGLSGSYNSPLHF. The CDR3, as DNA: TGTGCCAGCAGCCAAGGTCTGTCCGGCTCCTATAATTCACCCCTCCACTTT.

The J gene is TRBJ2-2, the V gene TRBV24-1; 7 bases map to TRBD1. V was clipped by 6 bases and J by 4 bases; unmatched bases: 13. The CDR3 is 17 amino acids. Germline V lookup: CDR1 KGHDR, CDR2 SFDVKD. In nucleotides, the CDR3 is TGTGCCACCAGTTCCCCCAACGCTAACAGGGGCACCGGGGAGCTGTTTTTT. Protein sequence: CATSSPNANRGTGELFF.

This clone was seen only once. V and J are TRBV7-3 and TRBJ2-2; weak D call: TRBD2 (6 bases). This CDR3 region has 16 residues. With 2 bases removed from V and 4 bases from J, the gap between germline ends came to 14 bases. CDR1 is SGHTA and CDR2 is FQGTGA in the germline V gene. In DNA form, the CDR3 reads TGTGCCAGCAGCTTACACGGGGGAGACCTCACCGGGGAGCTGTTTTTT. Its translation is CASSLHGGDLTGELFF.

The chain is built from TRBV5-4 and TRBJ1-2; TRBD1 agrees at 9 bases. There are 14 residues in the CDR3. With 3 bases clipped from V and 4 bases from J, the junction kept 4 bases outside the gene matches. Germline CDR1 is SGHNT and CDR2 is YYREEE (reference sequence). The CDR3 is CASSSQTGGYGYTF. CDR3 coding DNA: TGTGCCAGCAGCTCCCAGACAGGGGGCTATGGCTACACCTTC. Using reference TRBV5-4 and TRBJ1-2 for the parts outside the CDR3, the full variable domain is ETGVTQSPTHLIKTRGQQVTLRCSSQSGHNTVSWYQQALGQGPQFIFQYYREEENGRGNFPPRFSGLQFPNYSSELNVNALELDDSALYLCASSSQTGGYGYTFGSGTRLTVV.

This chain uses TRBV7-2 with TRBJ1-2; unclear D gene. V was pared by 5 bases and J by 6 bases, with 10 bases between. Germline lookup yields CDR1 SGHTA and CDR2 FQGNSA. CDR3 length equals 12 residues. The CDR3 region has the DNA TGTGCCAGCAGCCTCAGGTTGGATGGCTACACCTTC. Translating it yields CASSLRLDGYTF.

The J gene is TRBJ1-2, the V gene TRBV4-2; weak D call: TRBD1 (6 bases). The CDR3 is made up of 13 amino acids. CDR1 is LGHNA, CDR2 YNFKEQ, per germline. V gave up 0 bases and J gave up 6 bases, with 8 bases separating them. The CDR3 sequence is CASSQEGGDGYTF. CDR3 DNA sequence: TGTGCCAGCAGCCAAGAAGGGGGGGATGGCTACACCTTC.

As regards this clone: Different DNA sequences within this sample yield the same CDR3. V gene TRBV4-1 combines with J gene TRBJ1-1; TRBD1 is a possible D gene (6 bases). The V and J ends lost 3 bases and 1 base respectively, with 6 bases between them. There are 13 residues in the CDR3. Per the germline V gene, CDR1 is MGHRA and CDR2 is YSYEKL. The CDR3 region has the DNA TGCGCCAGCAGCCAGACAGGGAACACTGAAGCTTTCTTT. Translating gives CASSQTGNTEAFF.

Only a few counts were recorded for this clone. The J gene is TRBJ2-2, the V gene TRBV9, with D unclear. The CDR3 is 15 residues long. The V and J ends lost 1 base and 1 base respectively, with 8 bases between them. Per germline, CDR1 SGDLS and CDR2 YYNGEE. The DNA for the CDR3 is TGTGCCAGCAGCGTATCCAGGATGAACACCGGGGAGCTGTTTTTT. It is translated as CASSVSRMNTGELFF.

The chain employs TRBV19 and TRBJ1-5, with D maybe TRBD1 (6 bases). Germline-derived CDR1 and CDR2 are LNHDA and SQIVND (reference sequence). Trimming took 5 bases from V and 3 from J, leaving 17 bases between them. This CDR3 has 16 amino acids. CDR3 loop: CASSSNRQVPNQPQHF. The CDR3 DNA follows: TGTGCCAGTAGTTCGAACCGACAGGTTCCCAATCAGCCCCAGCATTTT.

The chain has TRBV29-1 and TRBJ1-1; a weak D match, TRBD1 (5 bases). Germline CDR1 and CDR2: SQVTM and ANQGSEA. The V end was cut by 5 bases, the J end by 4 bases, with 17 bases between. This CDR3 spans 14 amino acids. The CDR3 spells CSVSRGTTSTEAFF. The CDR3 coding sequence is TGCAGCGTTTCTAGGGGTACCACGAGCACTGAAGCTTTCTTT.

Worth noting for this clone: This specimen includes other DNA sequences encoding the same CDR3. V is TRBV28 and J is TRBJ2-7, with D possibly TRBD2 on 6 matching bases. V dropped 6 bases and J dropped 0 bases, with 15 bases sitting between them. The V gene's germline CDR1 is MDHEN and CDR2 SYDVKM. The CDR3 covers 15 residues. The CDR3 sequence: CASRGTGGSSYEQYF. The CDR3 region has the DNA TGTGCCAGCAGGGGGACCGGGGGTAGCTCCTACGAGCAGTACTTC.

The rearrangement joins TRBV6-5 to TRBJ1-2; D is perhaps TRBD1 (5 bases). Germline CDR1 and CDR2: MNHEY and SVGAGI. The CDR3 is 16 amino acids. Trimming removed 0 bases at V and 2 bases at J, with 13 bases between. The CDR3 spells CASSYSERGDNYGYTF. DNA of the CDR3: TGTGCCAGCAGTTACTCGGAGCGGGGCGACAACTATGGCTACACCTTC.

The chain combines TRBV27 with TRBJ2-1; the D is unclear. CDR3 length equals 17 residues. Trimming pared 0 bases from V and 2 bases from J, leaving 14 bases between. CDR1 and CDR2 (germline): MNHEY, SMNVEV (reference sequence). The chain's CDR3 is CASSLSSLRGTYNEQFF. The CDR3 region has the DNA TGTGCCAGCAGTTTATCTTCCCTACGAGGCACCTACAATGAGCAGTTCTTC.

V usage is TRBV3-1 (or the pseudogene TRBV3-2) and J usage is TRBJ1-6; D is ambiguous. The CDR3 is 14 amino acids. Trimming removed 2 bases at V and 8 bases at J, with 10 bases between. The germline gives CDR1 LGHDT, CDR2 YNNKEL (reference sequence). CDR3 in amino acids: CASSQPGYDSPLHF. CDR3 DNA sequence: TGTGCCAGCAGCCAACCAGGCTACGATTCACCCCTCCACTTT.

This clone was recorded once. Other DNA sequences from this sample encode an identical CDR3 as well. V usage is TRBV12-3 or TRBV12-4 and J usage is TRBJ2-7, with TRBD2 as a possible D gene (6 bases). The V end lost 3 bases, the J end lost 6 bases, and 6 bases lay between the germline ends. The CDR3 spans 11 residues. The CDR3 loop is CASSLRGEQYF. The DNA for the CDR3 is TGTGCCAGCAGTTTGCGGGGCGAGCAGTACTTC.

The J gene is TRBJ1-2, the V gene TRBV18, with D maybe TRBD1 (5 bases). The CDR3 length is 16 residues. Germline-derived CDR1 and CDR2 are KGHSH and LQKENI. V lost 1 base and J 0 bases, leaving 12 bases between the germline ends. The CDR3 DNA reads as TGTGCCAGCTCACCACGGCTGACAGAAGCTAACTATGGCTACACCTTC. Protein product: CASSPRLTEANYGYTF.

The genes are TRBV5-5 and TRBJ1-5; the D gene is possibly TRBD1 (5 bases). Looked up from germline, CDR1 is SGHKS and CDR2 is YYEKEE (reference sequence). V shed 1 base and J shed 8 bases, with 16 bases lying between them. The CDR3 loop spans 15 amino acids. The CDR3 loop is CASSLYGRETEPQHF. In DNA, the CDR3 is TGTGCCAGCAGCTTGTATGGTCGTGAGACAGAGCCCCAGCATTTT. The full variable domain, its missing parts supplied by reference TRBV5-5 and TRBJ1-5, is DAGVTQSPTHLIKTRGQQVTLRCSPISGHKSVSWYQQVLGQGPQFIFQYYEKEERGRGNFPDRFSARQFPNYSSELNVNALLLGDSALYLCASSLYGRETEPQHFGDGTRLSIL.

This chain joins TRBV28 and TRBJ1-2, with 10 bases aligning to TRBD1. The CDR3 length is 14 residues. The junction had 6 bases not matched to a gene; V was cut back by 7 bases and J by 4 bases. CDR1 and CDR2 from the germline V gene are MDHEN and SYDVKM. This CDR3 is CASTKDRGGYGYTF. In nucleotides, the CDR3 is TGTGCCAGCACCAAGGACAGGGGGGGCTATGGCTACACCTTC.

V is TRBV11-2 and J is TRBJ2-7; D unclear. This CDR3 has 12 amino acids. Trimming removed 7 bases at V and 1 base at J, with 8 bases between. In germline, CDR1 is SGHAT, CDR2 FQNNGV. The CDR3, as DNA: TGTGCCAGCACGACTGCGTCCTACGAGCAGTACTTC. Amino acids: CASTTASYEQYF.

This chain uses TRBV6-1 with TRBJ1-1, with D possibly being TRBD1 (5 bases). Trimming pared 2 bases from V and 5 bases from J, leaving 18 bases between. This CDR3 spans 16 amino acids. CDR1 is MNHNS, CDR2 SASEGT, per germline. The chain's CDR3 is CASSERYRGDWTEAFF. CDR3 sequence (DNA): TGTGCCAGCAGTGAAAGGTATCGGGGGGATTGGACTGAAGCTTTCTTT.

CDR3 in DNA: TGTGCCAGCAGCCAAGGACAGGGCTCAGATACGCAGTATTTT. This codes for CASSQGQGSDTQYF. V gene TRBV3-1 (or the pseudogene TRBV3-2) combines with J gene TRBJ2-3; 7 positions match TRBD1. The CDR3 has 14 residues. The V gene's germline CDR1 is LGHDT and CDR2 YNNKEL (reference sequence). Trimming removed 1 base from V and 4 bases from J; junction bases left unmatched: 2.

CDR3 protein: CASSRKDRDNSPLHF. In DNA, the CDR3 is TGCGCCAGCAGTCGTAAGGACAGGGACAATTCACCCCTCCACTTT. This chain connects TRBV23-1 to TRBJ1-6; TRBD1 matches 8 bases. TRBV23-1 is given ORF status, its function remaining uncertain. This CDR3 is built from 15 residues. J gave up 7 bases and V 4 bases, and 6 bases lay outside the gene matches.

This chain uses TRBV6-5 with TRBJ1-1; 8 bases match TRBD1. The CDR3 is made up of 14 amino acids. The germline V gene has CDR1 MNHEY and CDR2 SVGAGI. Unmatched junction bases numbered 6, after V lost 7 bases and J lost 2 bases. CDR3 sequence: CASTSGGPNTEAFF. The CDR3 nucleotides read TGTGCCAGCACCTCAGGGGGCCCCAACACTGAAGCTTTCTTT.

The rearrangement uses TRBV28 and TRBJ1-2; D unclear. Trimming pared 3 bases from V and 4 bases from J, leaving 9 bases between. Germline CDR1 MDHEN, CDR2 SYDVKM. This CDR3 spans 13 amino acids. The CDR3 protein is CASSFERGYGYTF. The DNA of the CDR3 is TGTGCCAGCAGTTTCGAGCGGGGCTATGGCTACACCTTC.

This clone was seen a single time. V gene TRBV5-1 combines with J gene TRBJ1-2; no reliable D call. Germline values: CDR1 SGHRS, CDR2 YFSETQ. V was cut by 0 bases and J by 4 bases, with 7 bases left in between. The CDR3 loop spans 13 amino acids. The CDR3 is CASSLGVGYGYTF. In DNA, the CDR3 is TGCGCCAGCAGCTTGGGAGTCGGCTATGGCTACACCTTC. Full variable domain (missing parts from reference TRBV5-1 and TRBJ1-2): KAGVTQTPRYLIKTRGQQVTLSCSPISGHRSVSWYQQTPGQGLQFLFEYFSETQRNKGNFPGRFSGRQFSNSRSEMNVSTLELGDSALYLCASSLGVGYGYTFGSGTRLTVV.